This T cell receptor (beta chain) was sequenced in a study of blood T cell repertoires in COVID-19. Study-wide context: Sample material is recorded as cDNA or gDNA derived from T cells, B-cell-depleted T cells, or PBMCs.

The repertoire was sequenced with immunoSEQ multiplex PCR; TCRdb's copy has only in-frame clones and lacks some. The sample has a few hundred thousand clones, about 88% seen once. Shortly before study entry, within 2 weeks, exposed participants had met a COVID-19 case. V was clipped by 0 bases and J by 1 base, with 4 bases between them. This CDR3 is 13 amino acids long. From germline, CDR1 is SGHNT and CDR2 YYREEE (reference sequence). This sequence was found in a woman in her forties or fifties who had been exposed to COVID-19. The rearrangement joins TRBV5-4 to TRBJ1-1; D remains unclear. The sample comprised PBMCs or T cells enriched from blood (not recorded which). CDR3 in amino acids: CASSLEQNTEAFF. For the CDR3, the DNA is TGTGCCAGCAGCTTGGAACAGAACACTGAAGCTTTCTTT. The complete variable domain, with remaining parts taken from reference TRBV5-4 and TRBJ1-1, reads ETGVTQSPTHLIKTRGQQVTLRCSSQSGHNTVSWYQQALGQGPQFIFQYYREEENGRGNFPPRFSGLQFPNYSSELNVNALELDDSALYLCASSLEQNTEAFFGQGTRLTVV.